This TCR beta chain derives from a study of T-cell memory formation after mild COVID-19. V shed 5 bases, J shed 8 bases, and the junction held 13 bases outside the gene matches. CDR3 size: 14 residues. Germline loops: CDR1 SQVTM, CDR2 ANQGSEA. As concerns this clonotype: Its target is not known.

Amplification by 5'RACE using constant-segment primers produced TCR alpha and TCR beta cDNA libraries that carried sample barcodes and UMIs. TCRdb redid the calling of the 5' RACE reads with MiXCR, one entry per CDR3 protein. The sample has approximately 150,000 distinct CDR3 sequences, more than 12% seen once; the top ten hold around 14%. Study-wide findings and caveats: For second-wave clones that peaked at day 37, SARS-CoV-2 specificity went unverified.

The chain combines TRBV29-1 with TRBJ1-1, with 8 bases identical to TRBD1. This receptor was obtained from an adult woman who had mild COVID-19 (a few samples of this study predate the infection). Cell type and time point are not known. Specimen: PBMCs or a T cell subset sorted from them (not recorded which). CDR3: CSVKGGLWTGEAFF. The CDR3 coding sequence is TGCAGCGTTAAGGGGGGGCTGTGGACAGGGGAAGCTTTCTTT.